The 18 T cell receptor beta chains listed next were all sequenced from one sample in a study of blood T cell repertoires in COVID-19. Clones were sequenced by immunoSEQ multiplex PCR, and TCRdb holds only the in-frame ones, with some missing. The table includes approximately 100,000 clones, 91% detected once. Sequences were obtained from peripheral blood. These receptors originate from a man between 50 and 59 years old with acute or convalescent COVID-19.

The gene calls are TRBV3-1 (or the pseudogene TRBV3-2) and TRBJ1-6, with 8 bases aligning to TRBD1. V lost 1 base to trimming and J lost 10 bases; unmatched junction nucleotides: 6. Germline V CDR1 and CDR2: LGHDT, YNNKEL (reference sequence). This CDR3 is 15 amino acids long. This CDR3 is CASSQAPTGGSPLHF. In nucleotides, the CDR3 is TGTGCCAGCAGCCAAGCCCCAACAGGGGGATCACCCCTCCACTTT.

The chain carries TRBV6-5 and TRBJ2-4; a weak D match, TRBD1 (5 bases). The V end lost 11 bases, the J end lost 5 bases, and 19 bases lay between the germline ends. CDR1 is MNHEY and CDR2 is SVGAGI in the germline V gene. CDR3 size: 14 residues. CDR3 protein: CAAQRAGQQNIQYF. The CDR3 coding sequence is TGTGCCGCACAACGGGCAGGGCAACAAAACATTCAGTACTTC.

The chain uses TRBV5-8 and TRBJ1-1; 8 bases are shared with TRBD1. J gave up 1 base and V 0 bases, and 5 bases lay outside the gene matches. This CDR3 is 16 amino acids long. Germline CDR1 SGHTS, CDR2 YDEGEE. DNA of the CDR3: TGTGCCAGCAGCTTGGAGCAGGGGGCTTGGAACACTGAAGCTTTCTTT. Translated, it gives CASSLEQGAWNTEAFF.

The chain employs TRBV27 and TRBJ1-3; 9 bases are a match to TRBD1. The CDR3 is 16 residues long. The V segment lost 4 bases and the J segment 3 bases; nucleotides outside the gene matches: 7. Per germline, CDR1 MNHEY and CDR2 SMNVEV (reference sequence). The CDR3 region has the DNA TGTGCCAGCAGTTCCCAACAGGGGGCACGTGGAAACACCATATATTTT. Amino acid sequence: CASSSQQGARGNTIYF.

V gene TRBV9 combines with J gene TRBJ1-2, with TRBD1 matching 7 bases. CDR1 SGDLS and CDR2 YYNGEE come from the germline V gene. The CDR3 has 14 amino acids. Trimming cost V 3 bases and J 0 bases; bases outside gene matches: 2. DNA for the CDR3: TGTGCCAGCAGCGAGGGACAGACTAACTATGGCTACACCTTC. Translation gives CASSEGQTNYGYTF. Full variable domain (remainder filled in from reference TRBV9 and TRBJ1-2): DSGVTQTPKHLITATGQRVTLRCSPRSGDLSVYWYQQSLDQGLQFLIQYYNGEERAKGNILERFSAQQFPDLHSELNLSSLELGDSALYFCASSEGQTNYGYTFGSGTRLTVV.

J is TRBJ1-1 and V is TRBV7-6; D is perhaps TRBD1 (6 bases). The CDR3 covers 15 residues. V lost 7 bases and J 4 bases, leaving 19 bases between the germline ends. The germline gives CDR1 SGHVS, CDR2 FNYEAQ. CDR3 region: CASTEWAGATTEAFF. The CDR3 DNA is TGTGCCAGCACCGAATGGGCGGGGGCGACCACTGAAGCTTTCTTT.

The rearrangement joins TRBV7-2 to TRBJ1-6, with TRBD1 matching 7 bases. V dropped 1 base and J dropped 1; count of bases not matched to a gene: 4. Germline V CDR1 and CDR2: SGHTA, FQGNSA. The CDR3 runs to 17 residues. CDR3 nucleotide sequence: TGTGCCAGCAGCTTAGTCCCCAGGGGGTCCTATAATTCACCCCTCCACTTT. Translated, it gives CASSLVPRGSYNSPLHF.

The chain is built from TRBV10-3 and TRBJ2-7; TRBD2 agrees at 13 bases. Unmatched junction bases numbered 11, after V lost 3 bases and J lost 0 bases. The CDR3 extends over 19 amino acids. CDR1 is ENHRY and CDR2 is SYGVKD in the germline V gene. This CDR3 is CAISDGGLAGEKTSYEQYF. The CDR3, as DNA: TGTGCCATCAGTGATGGAGGACTAGCGGGGGAGAAAACCTCCTACGAGCAGTACTTC.

J is TRBJ1-4 and V is TRBV2, with D hard to call. Trimming stripped 11 bases from V and 0 bases from J, with 7 bases between. This CDR3 contains 12 residues. In germline, CDR1 is SNHLY, CDR2 FYNNEI. The CDR3 reads CAVGATNEKLFF. CDR3 nucleotide sequence: TGTGCCGTTGGAGCAACTAATGAAAAACTGTTTTTT.

The V call is TRBV7-2, the J call TRBJ2-3; 7 nucleotides match TRBD1. The CDR3 is 15 amino acids. CDR1 and CDR2 (germline): SGHTA, FQGNSA. J was trimmed by 6 bases and V by 5 bases; bases with no gene match: 11. The CDR3: CASSLEGAGVDTQYF. DNA of the CDR3: TGTGCCAGCAGCCTAGAGGGGGCTGGCGTGGATACGCAGTATTTT.

The CDR3 protein is CASRPQGPSNQPQHF. In DNA form, the CDR3 reads TGTGCCAGCAGACCACAGGGGCCTAGCAATCAGCCCCAGCATTTT. This chain connects TRBV6-5 to TRBJ1-5; 7 bases fit TRBD1. This CDR3 is 15 amino acids long. The junction had 5 bases not matched to a gene; V was cut back by 6 bases and J by 0 bases. The germline CDR1 and CDR2 sequences are MNHEY and SVGAGI.

This clone was counted a single time. The chain uses TRBV19 and TRBJ1-2; D uncertain. Trimming stripped 7 bases from V and 1 base from J, with 16 bases between. Germline lookup yields CDR1 LNHDA and CDR2 SQIVND (reference sequence). The CDR3 contains 15 residues. The CDR3 is CASTSPHSLNYGYTF. The CDR3 DNA is TGTGCCAGTACCTCCCCGCACAGCCTTAACTATGGCTACACCTTC.

The genes are TRBV9 and TRBJ2-1; tentatively, D is TRBD1 (5 bases). Trimming shortened V by 0 bases and J by 8 bases, and 12 bases separated the two germline ends. This CDR3 is built from 14 residues. CDR1 and CDR2 from the germline V gene are SGDLS and YYNGEE. The DNA of the CDR3 is TGTGCCAGCAGCGTAGTGTCGGGCAGGGATGAGCAGTTCTTC. Residues: CASSVVSGRDEQFF. The full variable domain, its missing parts supplied by reference TRBV9 and TRBJ2-1, is DSGVTQTPKHLITATGQRVTLRCSPRSGDLSVYWYQQSLDQGLQFLIQYYNGEERAKGNILERFSAQQFPDLHSELNLSSLELGDSALYFCASSVVSGRDEQFFGPGTRLTVL.

In its sample, this clone was seen a few times. The rearrangement uses TRBV27 and TRBJ2-7; D is perhaps TRBD1 (7 bases). This CDR3 comprises 14 residues. Trimming left V 7 bases short and J 4 bases short, with 17 bases between. Germline V lookup: CDR1 MNHEY, CDR2 SMNVEV (reference sequence). The CDR3 here is CASKSQGGRYEQYF. The DNA for the CDR3 is TGTGCCAGCAAGTCCCAGGGGGGTCGGTACGAGCAGTACTTC.

V and J are TRBV19 and TRBJ1-1; D remains unclear. The germline CDR1 and CDR2 sequences are LNHDA and SQIVND (reference sequence). The CDR3 sequence is 13 residues long. Trimming took 5 bases from V and 3 from J, leaving 10 bases between them. The CDR3 region is CASSLYGDTEAFF. The CDR3 DNA reads as TGTGCCAGTAGTCTATACGGGGACACTGAAGCTTTCTTT.

This clone showed up just a few times. The chain recombines TRBV6-2 or TRBV6-3 with TRBJ2-7, with TRBD1 matching over 8 bases. The V segment lost 4 bases and the J segment 3 bases; nucleotides outside the gene matches: 14. This CDR3 spans 17 amino acids. Germline V gene data show CDR1 as MNHEY and CDR2 as SVGEGT. CDR3 loop: CASSLGTGGQGRYEQYF. As DNA, the CDR3 is TGTGCCAGCAGTTTAGGGACAGGTGGGCAGGGACGCTACGAGCAGTACTTC.

The V and J genes are TRBV19 and TRBJ1-2; 8 bases line up with TRBD1. In germline, CDR1 is LNHDA, CDR2 SQIVND (reference sequence). V shed 5 bases and J 6 bases; nucleotides not matched to a gene: 14. This CDR3 is 16 amino acids long. The CDR3: CASSAPPPRQGHGYTF. CDR3 sequence (DNA): TGTGCCAGTAGTGCCCCACCCCCTCGACAGGGGCATGGCTACACCTTC. The full variable domain, its missing parts supplied by reference TRBV19 and TRBJ1-2, is DGGITQSPKYLFRKEGQNVTLSCEQNLNHDAMYWYRQDPGQGLRLIYYSQIVNDFQKGDIAEGYSVSREKKESFPLTVTSAQKNPTAFYLCASSAPPPRQGHGYTFGSGTRLTVV.

This chain links TRBV1 with TRBJ1-1; no DNA check was done on the table's D call, TRBD1. TRBV1 is marked as a pseudogene. This CDR3 is 14 amino acids long. The CDR3 DNA reads TGCACCAGCAGCACAGGGGTCGTGAACACTGAAGCTTTCTTT. It specifies CTSSTGVVNTEAFF.